This TCR beta chain comes out of a study of T cell repertoires in cytomegalovirus infection. CDR1 SGHRS and CDR2 YFSETQ come from the germline V gene. The V end was cut by 3 bases, the J end by 2 bases, with 18 bases between. This CDR3 contains 16 residues. A word on this clonotype: The antigen is unknown.

Each CDR3 protein gets one entry after TCRdb re-called the reads with MiXCR. The repertoire includes about 830,000 distinct CDR3 sequences, about 31% of them detected once, and around 12% sits in the top ten. This rearrangement joins TRBV5-1 to TRBJ2-7; perhaps TRBD1 as D (5 bases). The starting material was cultured CD8+ T cells from PBMCs, obtained from culture after CMV antigen stimulation. The receptor comes from a human donor in good health (CMV status not recorded). Some clones in this sample may be carry-over from other donors' samples. The CDR3: CASSWKPDSAAYEQYF. DNA of the CDR3: TGCGCCAGCAGCTGGAAACCCGACAGCGCTGCCTACGAGCAGTACTTC. The full variable domain, in which reference TRBV5-1 and TRBJ2-7 provide the parts outside the CDR3, is KAGVTQTPRYLIKTRGQQVTLSCSPISGHRSVSWYQQTPGQGLQFLFEYFSETQRNKGNFPGRFSGRQFSNSRSEMNVSTLELGDSALYLCASSWKPDSAAYEQYFGPGTRLTVT.